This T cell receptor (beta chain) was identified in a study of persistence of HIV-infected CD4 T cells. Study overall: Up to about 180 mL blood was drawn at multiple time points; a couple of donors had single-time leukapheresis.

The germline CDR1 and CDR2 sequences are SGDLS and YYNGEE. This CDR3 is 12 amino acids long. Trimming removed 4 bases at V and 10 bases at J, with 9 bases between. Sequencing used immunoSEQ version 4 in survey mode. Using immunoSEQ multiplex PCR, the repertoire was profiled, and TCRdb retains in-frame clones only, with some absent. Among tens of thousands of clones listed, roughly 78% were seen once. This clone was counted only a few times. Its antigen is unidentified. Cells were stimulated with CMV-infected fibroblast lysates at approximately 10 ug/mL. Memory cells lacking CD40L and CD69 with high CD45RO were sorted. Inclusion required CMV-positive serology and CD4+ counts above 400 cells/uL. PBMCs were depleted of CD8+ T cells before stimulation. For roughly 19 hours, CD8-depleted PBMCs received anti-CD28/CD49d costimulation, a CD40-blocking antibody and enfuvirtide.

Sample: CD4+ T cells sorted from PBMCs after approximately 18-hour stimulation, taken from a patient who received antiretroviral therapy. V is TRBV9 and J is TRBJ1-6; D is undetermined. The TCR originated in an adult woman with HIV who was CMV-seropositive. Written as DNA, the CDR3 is TGTGCCAGCAGCTCAGGACGATCACCCCTCCACTTT. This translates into CASSSGRSPLHF. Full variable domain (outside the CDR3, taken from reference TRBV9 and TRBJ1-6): DSGVTQTPKHLITATGQRVTLRCSPRSGDLSVYWYQQSLDQGLQFLIQYYNGEERAKGNILERFSAQQFPDLHSELNLSSLELGDSALYFCASSSGRSPLHFGNGTRLTVT.